This TCR beta chain was retrieved from a study of cytomegalovirus exposure and HLA in healthy donors. Overall study context: About 85 million unique TCRs from HLA-typed donors were held in an early release of data. The study, taken as a whole, reports: According to an earlier analysis, most TCR beta V segments yielded productive rearrangements about 87% or about 30% of the time. The study listed roughly 160 cytomegalovirus-associated TCR beta chains.

J gave up 6 bases and V 3 bases, and 11 bases lay outside the gene matches. The CDR3 is made up of 17 amino acids. Germline V lookup: CDR1 MGHRA, CDR2 YSYEKL. Concerning this clone: What it binds is not known.

Donors were nominally healthy when sampled, though unrecorded immune exposures were likely. The study ran its PCR with 60 Vbeta and 13 Jbeta primers. Measured with immunoSEQ multiplex PCR; TCRdb has only the in-frame clones, and not every one. In the table there are approximately 170,000 clones, around 75% of which are singletons. The chain is built from TRBV4-1 and TRBJ2-2; 9 bases agree with TRBD1. The TCR was taken from a human donor in good health. Sequenced material: PBMCs. DNA of the CDR3: TGCGCCAGCAGCCAGGGTCGGGGACAGGGATTCCCCGGGGAGCTGTTTTTT. It specifies CASSQGRGQGFPGELFF.